This TCR beta chain was found in a study of beta chain features in type 1 diabetes. About the study: Roughly 98 million sorted cells were examined across all samples.

As concerns this clone: The target antigen is unknown.

Overall study findings and caveats: These data did not resolve whether HLA type affects TCRB rearrangement. Significant though moderate, a shortening of TCRB CDR3s appeared in all four CD4+ subsets of Type 1 diabetes patients. Cells with high TCR expression could be over-represented by cDNA sequencing.

Sequencing targeted expressed TCRB transcripts, as all isolated RNA had been reverse transcribed. Generated by immunoSEQ multiplex PCR, the TCRdb table keeps only in-frame clones and is missing some. The sample holds 970,000 or so clones, about a sixth seen once. Trimming took off 1 base at V and 1 base at J, with 14 bases between the two ends. The CDR3 is 16 residues long. The germline V gene encodes CDR1 SGHTA and CDR2 FQGNSA. The sequence came from a woman younger than 30 in good health. J is TRBJ2-7 and V is TRBV7-2; D assignment may be TRBD1 or TRBD2 (6 bases each). Sequenced: naive CD4+ T cells from blood. The CDR3 loop is CASSLGGGTRSYEQYF. In DNA, the CDR3 is TGTGCCAGCAGCTTAGGAGGCGGGACACGTTCCTACGAGCAGTACTTC. The whole variable domain, remainder taken from reference TRBV7-2 and TRBJ2-7, is GAGVSQSPSNKVTEKGKDVELRCDPISGHTALYWYRQSLGQGLEFLIYFQGNSAPDKSGLPSDRFSAERTGGSVSTLTIQRTQQEDSAVYLCASSLGGGTRSYEQYFGPGTRLTVT.